This T cell receptor (beta chain) was retrieved from a study of cytomegalovirus exposure and HLA in healthy donors. Study outcomes and limitations: According to a subsequent analysis, TCR clusters identified in the first cohort showed a tendency to co-occur across the 100 to 150 validation repertoires. Rare TCR sequences predominated, though certain public TCRs were found in many donors. The classifier, whose performance was assessed in both the original and validation cohorts, reportedly diagnosed cytomegalovirus status with high specificity and sensitivity.

Using immunoSEQ multiplex PCR, the repertoire was profiled, and TCRdb retains in-frame clones only, with some absent. Found here are 100,000 to 150,000 clones, around 95% of them singletons; the top ten hold 1.5% to 2%. This clone was found once. No antigen is known for it. Sequencing used PBMCs. This clonotype was obtained from a man aged 18 to 29 in good health and CMV-seronegative.

DNA of the CDR3: TGTGCCAGCAGTCCATCCCCCCGCTGGGGCGGGCGGGGTAACCAAGAGACCCAGTACTTC. Protein: CASSPSPRWGGRGNQETQYF. The chain joins TRBV27 to TRBJ2-5; possibly TRBD2 for D (6 bases). The CDR3 runs 20 residues. Between the trimmed V and J ends, which lost 5 bases and 0 bases, there was a span of 28 bases. Germline V gene data show CDR1 as MNHEY and CDR2 as SMNVEV (reference sequence).